The 2 T cell receptor beta chains in this list originate from one sample, sequenced in a study of T cells in Graves' hyperthyroidism and ophthalmopathy. Regions amplified from RNA transcripts were the TCR beta CDR3 regions. The HTBI set primed first-round TCR CDR3 RT-PCR. TCRdb re-called the multiplex PCR reads through MiXCR, storing one row per CDR3 protein. The data show around 300,000 distinct CDR3 sequences, around 14% seen once. The specimen was blood. These receptors originate from a woman aged 30 to 39 with Graves' hyperthyroidism.

This clonotype was observed many times. This chain links TRBV2 with TRBJ1-1; weak D call: TRBD1 (5 bases). Germline loops: CDR1 SNHLY, CDR2 FYNNEI. Trimming removed 7 bases at V and 0 bases at J, with 21 bases between. This CDR3 region has 17 residues. The CDR3 is CASTEWGPKGLNTEAFF. CDR3 nucleotides: TGTGCCAGCACCGAATGGGGACCGAAAGGGTTGAACACTGAAGCTTTCTTT.

Details on this clonotype: A read error may produce the germline difference seen at one junction end. V and J are TRBV18 and TRBJ2-2; 8 nucleotides match TRBD1. Per germline, CDR1 KGHSH and CDR2 LQKENI. The length of the CDR3 is 14 residues. This CDR3 reads CASTPGQDTGELFF. The CDR3 nucleotides are TGTGCCAGCACACCGGGACAGGACACCGGGGAGCTGTTTTTT.